The 21 T cell receptor beta chains given below trace back to one sample, sequenced in a study of cytomegalovirus exposure and HLA in healthy donors. The PCR employed 60 Vbeta primers together with 13 Jbeta primers. TCRdb keeps only in-frame clones here, not all; method: immunoSEQ multiplex PCR. The sample holds about 54,000 clones, 82% seen once. Sequenced material: PBMCs. Receptor source: a woman aged 18-29 years in good health and CMV-seronegative.

The genes are TRBV4-1 and TRBJ1-3, with D tentatively TRBD1 (5 bases). The V end lost 4 bases, the J end lost 2 bases, and 18 bases lay between the germline ends. This CDR3 has 17 amino acids. Germline loops: CDR1 MGHRA, CDR2 YSYEKL. CDR3 coding DNA: TGCGCCAGCAGCCTCCTGGACATGCGTTTTACTGGAAACACCATATATTTT. This translates into CASSLLDMRFTGNTIYF.

J is TRBJ1-1 and V is TRBV11-3; D is possibly TRBD1 (6 bases). From germline, CDR1 is SGHNT and CDR2 YENEEA. CDR3 length: 15 residues. Trimming removed 5 bases at V and 0 bases at J, with 13 bases between. The chain's CDR3 is CASSPSGTLNTEAFF. CDR3 DNA: TGTGCCAGCAGCCCGTCCGGGACACTGAACACTGAAGCTTTCTTT.

The chain joins TRBV6-1 to TRBJ2-1, with 10 bases lining up with TRBD2. The CDR3 is made up of 16 amino acids. The junction had 7 bases not matched to a gene; V was cut back by 1 base and J by 7 bases. CDR1 MNHNS and CDR2 SASEGT come from the germline V gene. The CDR3 nucleotides read TGTGCCAGCAGTGAAGTTATAGCGGGAGGTCATAATGAGCAGTTCTTC. Its protein product is CASSEVIAGGHNEQFF.

J is TRBJ2-1 and V is TRBV6-5; D unclear. The germline V and J ends were trimmed by 2 bases and 5 bases, with 7 bases remaining between them. This CDR3 spans 13 amino acids. Germline assignment: CDR1 MNHEY and CDR2 SVGAGI. The CDR3 nucleotides read TGTGCCAGCAGTTACGGAGTGAACAATGAGCAGTTCTTC. Protein product: CASSYGVNNEQFF.

The gene calls are TRBV2 and TRBJ1-4, with D unresolved. This CDR3 has 13 residues. Germline V gene data show CDR1 as SNHLY and CDR2 as FYNNEI. Trimming pared 6 bases from V and 4 bases from J, leaving 9 bases between. For the CDR3, the DNA is TGTGCCAGCAGATCAGGTTTTAATGAAAAACTGTTTTTT. As protein: CASRSGFNEKLFF.

The CDR3: CASAQGGDQPQHF. The CDR3 DNA follows: TGTGCTAGTGCCCAGGGGGGCGATCAGCCCCAGCATTTT. This sequence joins TRBV12-5 and TRBJ1-5; 7 nucleotides agree with TRBD1. J was trimmed by 5 bases and V by 7 bases; bases with no gene match: 5. Germline CDR1 is LGHNT and CDR2 is FRNRAP. The CDR3 is made up of 13 amino acids.

In regard to this clone: The junction departs from the called germline gene at one end, perhaps through a read error. The genes are TRBV27 and TRBJ2-6; maybe TRBD2 (7 bases). The CDR3 loop spans 16 amino acids. The germline V gene has CDR1 MNHEY and CDR2 SMNVEV (reference sequence). CDR3 region: CASSLAGAAGANGLTF. As DNA, the CDR3 is TGTGCCAGCAGTTTAGCCGGGGCCGCGGGGGCCAACGGCCTGACTTTC.

The chain recombines TRBV4-2 with TRBJ2-1; TRBD2 aligns across 11 bases. The junction had 5 bases not matched to a gene; V was cut back by 4 bases and J by 6 bases. The CDR3 length is 15 residues. Per the germline V gene, CDR1 is LGHNA and CDR2 is YNFKEQ. The CDR3 DNA follows: TGTGCCAGCAGCCCGGGACTAGCGGTGTCCAATGAGCAGTTCTTC. This gives the protein CASSPGLAVSNEQFF.

The chain recombines TRBV27 with TRBJ2-7; a possible D gene is TRBD2 (5 bases). The CDR3 is 13 amino acids. Trimming removed 6 bases at V and 7 bases at J, with 16 bases between. Germline assignment: CDR1 MNHEY and CDR2 SMNVEV (reference sequence). CDR3 nucleotides: TGTGCCAGCAGCCGCGGACTCCGATTGGAGCAGTACTTC. Translation gives CASSRGLRLEQYF.

This clone was counted only a few times. The V call is TRBV6-6, the J call TRBJ2-7, with 10 bases lining up with TRBD2. The CDR3 has 15 residues. From germline, CDR1 is MNHNY and CDR2 SVGAGI (reference sequence). The trim removed 6 bases at V and 4 bases at J, leaving 9 bases unmatched. The CDR3 DNA sequence: TGTGCCAGCAGGACCCCTAGCGGGAGAGAGTACGAGCAGTACTTC. Amino acids: CASRTPSGREYEQYF.

This chain joins TRBV19 and TRBJ1-1, with D possibly matching TRBD1 (5 bases). This CDR3 contains 14 residues. Germline V gene sequence: CDR1 LNHDA, CDR2 SQIVND (reference sequence). Trimming cost V 2 bases and J 8 bases, with 15 bases left between them. The CDR3 reads CASSIQEQALEAFF. Here the CDR3 DNA reads TGTGCCAGTAGTATACAGGAACAGGCCCTAGAAGCTTTCTTT.

The rearrangement joins TRBV7-9 to TRBJ1-2; TRBD1 aligns across 7 bases. The V gene's germline CDR1 is SEHNR and CDR2 FQNEAQ (reference sequence). V dropped 5 bases and J dropped 7; count of bases not matched to a gene: 10. The CDR3 totals 14 residues. The CDR3 region is CASSGAGQGGGYTF. CDR3 nucleotides: TGTGCCAGCAGCGGGGCTGGGCAGGGGGGTGGCTACACCTTC.

In the case of this clone: The junction departs from the called germline gene at one end, perhaps through a read error. The V call is TRBV30, the J call TRBJ2-6, with 7 bases lining up with TRBD1. The CDR3 totals 17 residues. The germline gives CDR1 GTSNPN, CDR2 SVGIG (reference sequence). In nucleotides, the CDR3 is TGTGCCTGGACTAGAACAGGGGCCTTGAGTGGGGCCAACGGCCTGACTTTC. Amino acids: CAWTRTGALSGANGLTF.

The gene calls are TRBV19 and TRBJ2-1; TRBD2 agrees at 10 bases. With V trimmed by 7 bases and J by 4 bases, 10 bases remained unmatched. CDR1 and CDR2 (germline): LNHDA, SQIVND (reference sequence). The CDR3 contains 16 residues. Written as DNA, the CDR3 is TGTGCCAGTACCCGATCTCTAGCGGGAGATTACAATGAGCAGTTCTTC. Its protein product is CASTRSLAGDYNEQFF.

The chain couples TRBV30 to TRBJ2-1; 13 bases map to TRBD2. Germline CDR1 and CDR2: GTSNPN and SVGIG (reference sequence). The ends lost 7 bases at V and 12 bases at J; junction bases unmatched: 9. CDR3 length: 13 residues. This CDR3 is CASTSGRGYAQFF. The CDR3 nucleotides read TGTGCCTCCACTAGCGGGAGGGGGTATGCGCAGTTCTTC.

This clone was observed a few times. This sequence joins TRBV19 and TRBJ1-1; 9 bases fit TRBD1. Losses at the gene ends were 1 base for V and 0 bases for J; bases not matched to a gene: 0. The CDR3 is 15 residues long. Looked up from germline, CDR1 is LNHDA and CDR2 is SQIVND (reference sequence). CDR3 region: CASSIGDRVNTEAFF. Written as DNA, the CDR3 is TGTGCCAGTAGTATAGGGGACAGGGTGAACACTGAAGCTTTCTTT.

The V and J genes are TRBV28 and TRBJ2-2; D call uncertain. Germline CDR1 reads MDHEN; CDR2 reads SYDVKM. Trimming cost V 5 bases and J 5 bases, with 12 bases left between them. The CDR3 is 14 amino acids. The DNA for the CDR3 is TGTGCCAGCAGTCTGTACCCAGGAACCGGGGAGCTGTTTTTT. Its protein product is CASSLYPGTGELFF.

The genes are TRBV4-2 and TRBJ2-7; possible D gene TRBD1, 6 bases. Per germline, CDR1 LGHNA and CDR2 YNFKEQ. Trimming took off 2 bases at V and 0 bases at J, with 11 bases between the two ends. The CDR3 has 15 amino acids. For the CDR3, the DNA is TGTGCCAGCAGCCAAAATGAGGACAGCTCCTACGAGCAGTACTTC. The encoded protein is CASSQNEDSSYEQYF.

V gene TRBV30 combines with J gene TRBJ2-7; 8 bases are shared with TRBD2. CDR3 length: 15 residues. Germline V gives CDR1 GTSNPN, CDR2 SVGIG (reference sequence). J gave up 9 bases and V 2 bases, and 15 bases lay outside the gene matches. The CDR3, as DNA: TGTGCCTGGAGTCGTACGGGGACCGGACTAGCTTGGCAGTACTTC. Amino acid sequence: CAWSRTGTGLAWQYF. Full variable domain (rest looked up from reference TRBV30 and TRBJ2-7): SQTIHQWPATLVQPVGSPLSLECTVEGTSNPNLYWYRQAAGRGLQLLFYSVGIGQISSEVPQNLSASRPQDRQFILSSKKLLLSDSGFYLCAWSRTGTGLAWQYFGPGTRLTVT.

The chain employs TRBV29-1 and TRBJ2-5; the match to TRBD1 covers 11 bases. The CDR3 length is 15 residues. V lost 1 base to trimming and J lost 5 bases; unmatched junction nucleotides: 6. Per the germline V gene, CDR1 is SQVTM and CDR2 is ANQGSEA. CDR3 in amino acids: CSVEGTDRGRETQYF. Here the CDR3 DNA reads TGCAGCGTTGAAGGCACGGACAGGGGGCGTGAGACCCAGTACTTC.

The J gene is TRBJ1-6, the V gene TRBV28, with a tentative D call TRBD1 (5 bases). The CDR3 length is 16 residues. CDR1 is MDHEN and CDR2 is SYDVKM in the germline V gene. V was trimmed by 4 bases and J by 10 bases, leaving 20 bases between them. CDR3 DNA sequence: TGTGCCAGCAGTTCTCCCTTCGCGGAGGGACTCTCACCCCTCCACTTT. This translates into CASSSPFAEGLSPLHF.